This TCR beta chain emerged from a study of blood T cell repertoires in COVID-19. Study-wide context: Samples of COVID-19 (acute and convalescent) were obtained from the United States, Italy and Spain. The analysed material was cDNA or gDNA that came from T cells, B-cell-depleted T cells, or PBMCs.

Germline V gene sequence: CDR1 SEHNR, CDR2 FQNEAQ (reference sequence). CDR3 size: 14 residues. The V segment lost 3 bases and the J segment 8 bases; nucleotides outside the gene matches: 6. Source study methods: Amplified reference gene primers provided the basis for estimating nucleated cell counts. Assay used: immunoSEQ multiplex PCR; TCRdb lists only in-frame clones, some missing. D and trimming come from the DNA, and the V and J calls and clone size come from that table. The repertoire consists of more than 110,000 clones, with around 79% occurring once and the leading ten covering less than 4.5%.

The clonotype comes from a man between 60 and 70 years old with acute or convalescent COVID-19. This chain connects TRBV7-9 to TRBJ2-1, with TRBD2 matching 8 bases. Material for sequencing was peripheral blood. The chain's CDR3 is CASSFGTRLDEQFF. CDR3 DNA sequence: TGTGCCAGCAGCTTCGGGACTAGACTAGATGAGCAGTTCTTC.